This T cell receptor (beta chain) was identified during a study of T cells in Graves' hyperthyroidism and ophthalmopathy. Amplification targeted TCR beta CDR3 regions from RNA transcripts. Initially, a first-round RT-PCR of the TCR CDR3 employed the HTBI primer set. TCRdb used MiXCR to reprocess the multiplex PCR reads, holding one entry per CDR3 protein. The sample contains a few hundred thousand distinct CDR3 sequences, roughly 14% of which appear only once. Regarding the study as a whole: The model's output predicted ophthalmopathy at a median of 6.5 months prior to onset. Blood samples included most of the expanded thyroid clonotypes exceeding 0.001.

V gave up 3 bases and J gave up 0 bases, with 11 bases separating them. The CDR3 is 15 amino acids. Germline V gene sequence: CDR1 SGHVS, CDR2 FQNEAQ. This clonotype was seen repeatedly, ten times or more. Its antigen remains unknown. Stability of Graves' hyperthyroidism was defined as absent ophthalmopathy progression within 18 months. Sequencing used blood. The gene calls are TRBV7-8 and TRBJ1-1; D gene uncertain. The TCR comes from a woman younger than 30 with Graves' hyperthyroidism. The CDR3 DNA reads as TGTGCCAGCAGCTTCGGTAAGCGCATGAACACTGAAGCTTTCTTT. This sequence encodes CASSFGKRMNTEAFF.